Following are 16 T cell receptor beta chains from one sample sequenced in a study of cytomegalovirus exposure and HLA in healthy donors. The PCR employed 60 Vbeta primers together with 13 Jbeta primers. Generated by immunoSEQ multiplex PCR, the TCRdb table keeps only in-frame clones and is missing some. The table has roughly 130,000 clones, roughly 88% seen once. Input material: PBMCs. Source of these receptors: a man aged 45-60 years in good health and CMV-seronegative.

The chain carries TRBV6-1 and TRBJ2-5, with a tentative D call TRBD2 (7 bases). V was cut by 1 base and J by 7 bases, with 16 bases left in between. Germline values: CDR1 MNHNS, CDR2 SASEGT. The CDR3 has 15 amino acids. This CDR3 is CASSEEVGGRGTQYF. The CDR3 DNA reads as TGTGCCAGCAGTGAAGAGGTCGGGGGGCGAGGGACCCAGTACTTC.

The V and J genes are TRBV7-8 and TRBJ1-2, with 11 bases aligning to TRBD1. Germline V CDR1 and CDR2: SGHVS, FQNEAQ. The CDR3 length is 16 residues. V trimming: 2 bases; J trimming: 5 bases; junction bases outside the gene matches: 7. This chain's CDR3 is CASSLFGTGGKYGYTF. In nucleotides, the CDR3 is TGTGCCAGCAGCTTATTCGGGACAGGGGGAAAGTATGGCTACACCTTC.

This clone was recorded once. The chain combines TRBV9 with TRBJ2-5; 12 positions agree with TRBD2. CDR1 is SGDLS and CDR2 is YYNGEE in the germline V gene. J lost 1 base, V lost 4 bases, and 11 bases had no gene match. The CDR3 is 18 residues long. The CDR3 DNA reads TGTGCCAGCAGCCCTTCCGCCAGGACTAGCGGGGCCCAAGAGACCCAGTACTTC. This encodes CASSPSARTSGAQETQYF.

The chain couples TRBV5-4 to TRBJ2-1; 7 bases line up with TRBD2. The CDR3 is 16 residues long. Unmatched junction bases numbered 6, after V lost 0 bases and J lost 3 bases. CDR1 is SGHNT and CDR2 is YYREEE in the germline V gene (reference sequence). The CDR3 protein is CASSLGGGSHYNEQFF. The CDR3 coding sequence is TGTGCCAGCAGCTTGGGCGGGGGTAGCCACTACAATGAGCAGTTCTTC. The complete variable domain, with remaining parts taken from reference TRBV5-4 and TRBJ2-1, reads ETGVTQSPTHLIKTRGQQVTLRCSSQSGHNTVSWYQQALGQGPQFIFQYYREEENGRGNFPPRFSGLQFPNYSSELNVNALELDDSALYLCASSLGGGSHYNEQFFGPGTRLTVL.

The chain combines TRBV5-1 with TRBJ1-3; D not certain. V was shortened by 7 bases and J by 4 bases, with 15 bases between the two germline ends. The CDR3 is 14 amino acids. Germline lookup yields CDR1 SGHRS and CDR2 YFSETQ. This CDR3 reads CASGKEAEGNTIYF. The DNA for the CDR3 is TGCGCCAGCGGTAAAGAGGCAGAGGGAAACACCATATATTTT.

This chain links TRBV5-4 with TRBJ1-2; D remains unclear. The CDR3 extends over 13 amino acids. Germline-derived CDR1 and CDR2 are SGHNT and YYREEE (reference sequence). Trimming took 4 bases from V and 2 from J, leaving 9 bases between them. In DNA form, the CDR3 reads TGTGCCAGCAGCCACTCACCCAACTATGGCTACACCTTC. Its translation is CASSHSPNYGYTF. The complete variable domain, with remaining parts taken from reference TRBV5-4 and TRBJ1-2, reads ETGVTQSPTHLIKTRGQQVTLRCSSQSGHNTVSWYQQALGQGPQFIFQYYREEENGRGNFPPRFSGLQFPNYSSELNVNALELDDSALYLCASSHSPNYGYTFGSGTRLTVV.

The chain joins TRBV19 to TRBJ2-7; the D gene is possibly TRBD2 (6 bases). V shed 7 bases and J shed 3 bases, with 22 bases lying between them. Germline values: CDR1 LNHDA, CDR2 SQIVND (reference sequence). This CDR3 comprises 16 residues. CDR3 sequence reads: CASTPGGSRRGYEQYF. The CDR3 bases are TGTGCCAGTACCCCTGGGGGGTCGCGAAGGGGCTACGAGCAGTACTTC.

The genes are TRBV19 and TRBJ2-2; possibly TRBD1 for D (5 bases). V lost 3 bases to trimming and J lost 0 bases, with 8 bases between them. The CDR3 contains 15 residues. CDR1 LNHDA and CDR2 SQIVND come from the germline V gene (reference sequence). The CDR3 is CASSMWTSNTGELFF. The CDR3 region has the DNA TGTGCCAGTAGTATGTGGACATCGAACACCGGGGAGCTGTTTTTT.

The V and J genes are TRBV25-1 and TRBJ1-2; TRBD1 is a possible D gene (6 bases). The CDR3 consists of 13 residues. V shed 6 bases and J shed 2 bases, with 10 bases lying between them. The V gene's germline CDR1 is MGHDK and CDR2 SYGVNS. Here the CDR3 reads CASRGADNYGYTF. The CDR3, as DNA: TGTGCCAGCAGGGGGGCAGACAACTATGGCTACACCTTC.

This chain connects TRBV9 to TRBJ2-3, with D maybe TRBD2 (7 bases). This CDR3 contains 13 residues. Trimming removed 7 bases at V and 4 bases at J, with 13 bases between. Germline V gives CDR1 SGDLS, CDR2 YYNGEE. The CDR3 spells CASWGGRADTQYF. CDR3 sequence (DNA): TGTGCCAGCTGGGGGGGGCGGGCAGATACGCAGTATTTT.

CDR3 nucleotides: TGCGCCAGCAGCTCCACGGGGGGGCTGGGCACTGAAGCTTTCTTT. The encoded protein is CASSSTGGLGTEAFF. The chain has TRBV5-1 and TRBJ1-1, with D perhaps TRBD1 (6 bases). CDR1 and CDR2 from the germline V gene are SGHRS and YFSETQ. The CDR3 is 15 residues long. V lost 3 bases and J 4 bases, leaving 16 bases between the germline ends.

The chain uses TRBV29-1 and TRBJ1-1, with D perhaps matching TRBD1 (5 bases). V was cut by 4 bases and J by 4 bases, with 10 bases left in between. This CDR3 is 12 amino acids long. In germline, CDR1 is SQVTM, CDR2 ANQGSEA. The CDR3 sequence is CSVGRAGTEAFF. CDR3 DNA sequence: TGCAGCGTTGGCAGGGCCGGCACTGAAGCTTTCTTT.

This chain connects TRBV19 to TRBJ2-1; 11 bases agree with TRBD2. The CDR3 sequence is 15 residues long. The germline CDR1 and CDR2 sequences are LNHDA and SQIVND (reference sequence). Trimming took 3 bases from V and 7 from J; bases not matched to a gene: 5. This chain's CDR3 is CASSIASGGWNEQFF. CDR3 coding DNA: TGTGCCAGTAGTATTGCTAGCGGGGGGTGGAATGAGCAGTTCTTC.

The CDR3 DNA sequence: TGTGCCACCCCCGGGGGGGTAGCAGGGGACGGAAACACCATATATTTT. Translating gives CATPGGVAGDGNTIYF. The chain has TRBV6-4 and TRBJ1-3; maybe TRBD1 (6 bases). CDR1 is MRHNA, CDR2 SNTAGT, per germline. This CDR3 has 16 amino acids. Trimming stripped 10 bases from V and 4 bases from J, with 23 bases between.

The chain employs TRBV7-3 and TRBJ2-2, with D perhaps TRBD2 (5 bases). V was pared by 8 bases and J by 2 bases, with 12 bases between. There are 14 residues in the CDR3. Germline V CDR1 and CDR2: SGHTA, FQGTGA. CDR3 loop: CASSEGLNTGELFF. CDR3 bases: TGTGCCAGCTCCGAGGGCCTTAACACCGGGGAGCTGTTTTTT.

J is TRBJ1-2 and V is TRBV29-1; D not certain. The V end was cut by 1 base, the J end by 4 bases, with 4 bases between. The CDR3 extends over 11 amino acids. Germline assignment: CDR1 SQVTM and CDR2 ANQGSEA. The CDR3 loop is CSVEGGYGYTF. CDR3 nucleotide sequence: TGCAGCGTTGAAGGCGGCTATGGCTACACCTTC.